Each of the 25 T cell receptor beta chains below was sequenced from the same sample in a study of blood T cell repertoires in COVID-19. The data were produced by immunoSEQ multiplex PCR, yet TCRdb's version contains in-frame clones alone and is incomplete. Seen here are some 220,000 clones, 80% observed once, and the top ten hold 9.5% to 15%. The material sequenced was peripheral blood. The receptors derive from a human donor in a cohort sampled during active COVID-19.

J is TRBJ1-2 and V is TRBV9; 9 bases match TRBD1. The J segment lost 4 bases and the V segment lost 2 bases, leaving 6 bases of the junction unmatched. The CDR3 totals 15 residues. Per the germline V gene, CDR1 is SGDLS and CDR2 is YYNGEE. The CDR3 spells CASSVGTGIGYGYTF. Here the CDR3 DNA reads TGTGCCAGCAGCGTTGGGACAGGGATAGGCTATGGCTACACCTTC.

By sample fraction, this clone is large. V usage is TRBV6-2 or TRBV6-3 and J usage is TRBJ2-1, with 7 bases identical to TRBD1. The CDR3 has 14 residues. V trimming: 5 bases; J trimming: 0 bases; junction bases outside the gene matches: 1. Looked up from germline, CDR1 is MNHEY and CDR2 is SVGEGT. The CDR3 sequence: CASSRQGSYNEQFF. CDR3 DNA: TGTGCCAGCAGTCGACAGGGCTCCTACAATGAGCAGTTCTTC.

This clone was counted a single time. This chain uses TRBV21-1 with TRBJ1-4. TRBV21-1 is given as a pseudogene. The CDR3 extends over 14 amino acids. The CDR3 sequence: CASSKGRVIEKLFF. DNA for the CDR3: TGTGCCAGCAGCAAAGGGCGGGTAATAGAAAAACTGTTTTTT.

The chain employs TRBV7-2 and TRBJ2-7; 7 bases are a match to TRBD2. The CDR3 totals 12 residues. The germline V gene has CDR1 SGHTA and CDR2 FQGNSA. After removal of 4 bases from V and 4 bases from J, the junction contained 1 base not matched to a gene. The CDR3 DNA sequence: TGTGCCAGCAGCTCGGGACTATACGAGCAGTACTTC. As protein: CASSSGLYEQYF.

The chain employs TRBV11-3 and TRBJ2-2; D gene ambiguous. Looked up from germline, CDR1 is SGHNT and CDR2 is YENEEA. This CDR3 is 14 amino acids long. Trimming removed 0 bases from V and 0 bases from J, with 2 bases in between. The CDR3 region has the DNA TGTGCCAGCAGCTTAGATACGAACACCGGGGAGCTGTTTTTT. Encoded protein: CASSLDTNTGELFF.

This chain uses TRBV2 with TRBJ1-1, with 9 bases fitting TRBD1. The V and J ends lost 4 bases and 6 bases, in that order; junction bases with no gene match: 6. From germline, CDR1 is SNHLY and CDR2 FYNNEI. CDR3 length: 14 amino acids. CDR3 loop: CASSVDRGRAEAFF. DNA of the CDR3: TGTGCCAGCAGTGTTGACAGGGGGAGGGCTGAAGCTTTCTTT.

The chain links TRBV2 to TRBJ2-5, with TRBD2 matching 14 bases. CDR1 and CDR2 from the germline V gene are SNHLY and FYNNEI. V lost 6 bases, J lost 2 bases, and 2 bases stayed unmatched. There are 15 residues in the CDR3. DNA of the CDR3: TGTGCCAGCAGGGGACTAGCGGGGGAACAAGAGACCCAGTACTTC. This codes for CASRGLAGEQETQYF.

This sequence joins TRBV27 and TRBJ2-5, with 10 bases aligning to TRBD2. CDR1 MNHEY and CDR2 SMNVEV come from the germline V gene (reference sequence). The junction had 14 bases not matched to a gene; V was cut back by 6 bases and J by 10 bases. This CDR3 is built from 15 residues. CDR3 sequence: CASSPRSGGPRGQYF. DNA for the CDR3: TGTGCCAGCAGCCCTCGTAGCGGGGGGCCACGGGGCCAGTACTTC.

The chain recombines TRBV5-4 with TRBJ1-1; D might be TRBD1 (5 bases). This CDR3 comprises 14 residues. CDR1 is SGHNT and CDR2 is YYREEE in the germline V gene (reference sequence). V was cut by 4 bases and J by 5 bases, with 15 bases left in between. The CDR3 DNA follows: TGTGCCAGCAGCAAAGGGGCGGAGAGGACTGAAGCTTTCTTT. Translated, it gives CASSKGAERTEAFF. The whole variable domain, remainder taken from reference TRBV5-4 and TRBJ1-1, is ETGVTQSPTHLIKTRGQQVTLRCSSQSGHNTVSWYQQALGQGPQFIFQYYREEENGRGNFPPRFSGLQFPNYSSELNVNALELDDSALYLCASSKGAERTEAFFGQGTRLTVV.

The V gene is TRBV5-1, the J gene TRBJ1-2, with D maybe TRBD1 (6 bases). Germline-derived CDR1 and CDR2 are SGHRS and YFSETQ. The CDR3 sequence is 12 residues long. V was trimmed by 0 bases and J by 8 bases, leaving 8 bases between them. The CDR3 bases are TGCGCCAGCAGCTTGGATGGGGGCGGCTACACCTTC. Translating gives CASSLDGGGYTF.

The rearrangement uses TRBV15 and TRBJ2-7; a weak D match, TRBD1 (6 bases). The CDR3 runs 15 residues. In germline, CDR1 is LNHNV, CDR2 YYDKDF (reference sequence). The V end lost 1 base, the J end lost 2 bases, and 12 bases lay between the germline ends. For the CDR3, the DNA is TGTGCCACCAGCAGAGTACAGGGCGGAGCCTACGAGCAGTACTTC. Its protein is CATSRVQGGAYEQYF.

The V call is TRBV6-5, the J call TRBJ1-6, with D possibly TRBD1 on 6 matching bases. The V gene's germline CDR1 is MNHEY and CDR2 SVGAGI. The V end was cut by 9 bases, the J end by 16 bases, with 16 bases between. This CDR3 has 11 residues. The CDR3, as DNA: TGTGCCAGTTCCGGGGGGGCAGGGCTCCACTTT. Protein: CASSGGAGLHF.

V usage is TRBV27 and J usage is TRBJ2-7; 10 bases map to TRBD2. The CDR3 is made up of 16 amino acids. J was trimmed by 7 bases and V by 0 bases; bases with no gene match: 9. The germline V gene encodes CDR1 MNHEY and CDR2 SMNVEV (reference sequence). The CDR3 is CASSLSRASGGREQYF. For the CDR3, the DNA is TGTGCCAGCAGTTTATCGAGGGCTAGCGGGGGTCGGGAGCAGTACTTC.

The chain joins TRBV11-2 to TRBJ1-1, with TRBD1 matching 7 bases. Trimming at V came to 0 bases and at J to 4 bases, leaving 8 bases not matched to a gene. The germline V gene has CDR1 SGHAT and CDR2 FQNNGV. The CDR3 runs to 16 residues. DNA of the CDR3: TGTGCCAGCAGCTTAGAGTTTGGCAACAGGGGCACTGAAGCTTTCTTT. This encodes CASSLEFGNRGTEAFF. The whole variable domain, filled in from reference TRBV11-2 and TRBJ1-1, reads EAGVAQSPRYKIIEKRQSVAFWCNPISGHATLYWYQQILGQGPKLLIQFQNNGVVDDSQLPKDRFSAERLKGVDSTLKIQPAKLEDSAVYLCASSLEFGNRGTEAFFGQGTRLTVV.

The V gene is TRBV28, the J gene TRBJ2-7, with TRBD1 matching 10 bases. Germline trimming cut 6 bases from V and 8 bases from J; bases unmatched to any gene: 10. The CDR3 contains 14 residues. The germline CDR1 and CDR2 sequences are MDHEN and SYDVKM. The CDR3 sequence: CASRRDRGFPQQYF. As DNA, the CDR3 is TGTGCCAGCAGGAGGGACAGGGGCTTCCCTCAGCAGTACTTC.

The V gene is TRBV28, the J gene TRBJ2-1; the match to TRBD1 covers 7 bases. V was clipped by 6 bases and J by 6 bases; unmatched bases: 11. Looked up from germline, CDR1 is MDHEN and CDR2 is SYDVKM. The CDR3 length is 15 residues. CDR3 sequence reads: CASSGAKGAGNEQFF. In DNA form, the CDR3 reads TGTGCCAGCAGCGGCGCGAAGGGGGCCGGCAATGAGCAGTTCTTC.

V is TRBV6-5 and J is TRBJ1-2; TRBD1 agrees at 8 bases. This CDR3 has 11 residues. Looked up from germline, CDR1 is MNHEY and CDR2 is SVGAGI. Trimming took 6 bases from V and 9 from J; bases not matched to a gene: 3. This CDR3 is CASRDRVSYTF. The CDR3 DNA reads as TGTGCCAGCAGGGACAGGGTTAGCTACACCTTC.

This sequence joins TRBV7-5 and TRBJ1-1; the DNA was not used to check the table's D call, TRBD1. TRBV7-5 is given as a pseudogene. The CDR3 sequence is 19 residues long. CDR3 in DNA: TGTGCCAGAAGAACCAGGGGGGACAGGGGGTGCAACATGAACACTGAAGCTTTCTTT. Protein sequence: CARRTRGDRGCNMNTEAFF.

The V gene is TRBV18, the J gene TRBJ1-2; unclear D gene. Germline lookup yields CDR1 KGHSH and CDR2 LQKENI. Trimming stripped 2 bases from V and 4 bases from J, with 14 bases between. The CDR3 covers 15 residues. The CDR3 nucleotides read TGTGCCAGCTCACCAGGCGCCGAGGCCTCCTATGGCTACACCTTC. The encoded protein is CASSPGAEASYGYTF.

This clone was detected once. V and J are TRBV2 and TRBJ2-7; 10 bases map to TRBD1. The CDR3 length is 17 residues. CDR1 and CDR2 (germline): SNHLY, FYNNEI. V trimming: 5 bases; J trimming: 3 bases; junction bases outside the gene matches: 13. CDR3 bases: TGTGCCAGCAGTCAGGGGCCGGGACAGGGGAGGCACTACGAGCAGTACTTC. It encodes CASSQGPGQGRHYEQYF.

J is TRBJ1-2 and V is TRBV24-1; D may be TRBD1 (6 bases). CDR1 is KGHDR, CDR2 SFDVKD, per germline. V dropped 1 base and J dropped 8 bases, with 10 bases sitting between them. The CDR3 is 13 amino acids. CDR3 sequence reads: CATSDLRGQGYTF. CDR3 DNA: TGTGCCACCAGTGATTTACGAGGACAGGGCTACACCTTC.

This chain uses TRBV2 with TRBJ2-1; 7 positions agree with TRBD2. V shed 3 bases and J 0 bases; nucleotides not matched to a gene: 2. The germline CDR1 and CDR2 sequences are SNHLY and FYNNEI. The CDR3 extends over 15 amino acids. The DNA for the CDR3 is TGTGCCAGCAGTGATCCGGGGGGCTCCTACAATGAGCAGTTCTTC. Translating it yields CASSDPGGSYNEQFF.

This clone occurred once. The chain recombines TRBV3-1 (or the pseudogene TRBV3-2) with TRBJ2-7, with D tentatively TRBD1 (8 bases). Trimming shortened V by 0 bases and J by 2 bases, and 23 bases separated the two germline ends. Germline V gene lookup returns CDR1 LGHDT and CDR2 YNNKEL (reference sequence). The CDR3 extends over 19 amino acids. The CDR3 coding sequence is TGTGCCAGCAGCCAAGATGGGAACAGGGGGGGGGATAAACCCTACGAGCAGTACTTC. Its translation is CASSQDGNRGGDKPYEQYF.

V gene TRBV5-6 combines with J gene TRBJ2-2, with 7 bases identical to TRBD1. Germline CDR1 is SGHDT and CDR2 is YYEEEE. J lost 0 bases, V lost 6 bases, and 8 bases had no gene match. The CDR3 is made up of 16 amino acids. The CDR3 region has the DNA TGTGCCAGCAACAAGGACAGGACTCCGAACACCGGGGAGCTGTTTTTT. This gives the protein CASNKDRTPNTGELFF.

This clone turned up a few times. The rearrangement joins TRBV19 to TRBJ2-1; the D gene is possibly TRBD1 (6 bases). Trimming took off 4 bases at V and 8 bases at J, with 12 bases between the two ends. The CDR3 has 13 residues. CDR1 and CDR2 from the germline V gene are LNHDA and SQIVND (reference sequence). The CDR3 sequence: CASSTTGVDEQFF. Written as DNA, the CDR3 is TGTGCCAGTAGTACGACAGGAGTGGATGAGCAGTTCTTC.